The TCR beta chain under discussion was sequenced for a study of glioma-infiltrating T cells after dendritic cell vaccination. Study results and caveats: Higher pretreatment TIL content predicted longer progression-free time and survival.

Stated time point: after dendritic cell vaccination, including at tumor progression/relapse. Generated by immunoSEQ multiplex PCR, the TCRdb table keeps only in-frame clones and is missing some. In the table there are tens of thousands of clones, 83% of which are singletons. Notes on this clone: Its antigen is unknown.

The CDR3 extends over 14 amino acids. Deletions cut 4 bases from V and 4 bases from J, with 10 bases between. Germline CDR1 MRHNA, CDR2 SNTAGT. The sequencing used blood, collected after dendritic cell vaccination. The chain recombines TRBV6-4 with TRBJ2-2; D perhaps matches TRBD1 (6 bases). This receptor was taken from a human donor with glioblastoma. CDR3 region: CASSAEDSTGELFF. CDR3 bases: TGTGCCAGCAGTGCCGAGGACAGCACCGGGGAGCTGTTTTTT.